The 22 T cell receptor beta chains presented below share a single source sample, sequenced in a study of blood T cell repertoires in COVID-19. Profiled with immunoSEQ multiplex PCR; TCRdb holds only in-frame clones, not every one. This sample has some 150,000 clones, with roughly nine tenths found just once. What was sequenced was peripheral blood. These receptor sequences come from a woman aged 70-85 years with acute or convalescent COVID-19.

This clone has a handful of counts. The chain employs TRBV30 and TRBJ2-7; D not certain. Trimming pared 3 bases from V and 3 bases from J, leaving 15 bases between. The CDR3 covers 14 residues. CDR1 and CDR2 (germline): GTSNPN, SVGIG (reference sequence). This CDR3 reads CAWSELVSSYEQYF. The CDR3 DNA reads as TGTGCCTGGAGCGAGCTCGTTTCTAGCTACGAGCAGTACTTC.

The chain carries TRBV7-9 and TRBJ2-2; 7 bases map to TRBD1. Germline V gene sequence: CDR1 SEHNR, CDR2 FQNEAQ (reference sequence). The J segment lost 2 bases and the V segment lost 8 bases, leaving 8 bases of the junction unmatched. This CDR3 is 15 amino acids long. The CDR3 coding sequence is TGTGCCAGCCGTAGGGGACAGAGAAACACCGGGGAGCTGTTTTTT. This codes for CASRRGQRNTGELFF.

The V call is TRBV7-2, the J call TRBJ1-2; perhaps TRBD1 as D (5 bases). Germline V gene data show CDR1 as SGHTA and CDR2 as FQGNSA. Trimming removed 0 bases at V and 3 bases at J, with 14 bases between. CDR3 length equals 16 residues. CDR3 sequence: CASSLAPQAGYYGYTF. The CDR3 nucleotides read TGTGCCAGCAGCTTAGCCCCCCAGGCAGGGTACTATGGCTACACCTTC.

This clone was seen a single time. This chain connects TRBV6-5 to TRBJ1-2, with TRBD1 as a possible D gene (6 bases). The CDR3 totals 16 residues. CDR1 is MNHEY, CDR2 SVGAGI, per germline. V lost 0 bases, J lost 8 bases, and 19 bases lay in between. CDR3 sequence (DNA): TGTGCCAGCAGTTACTCCTCAGCGGGGGCGCTGGGCGGCTACACCTTC. This gives the protein CASSYSSAGALGGYTF.

The J gene is TRBJ1-5, the V gene TRBV30, with D perhaps matching TRBD1 (6 bases). Trimming removed 4 bases from V and 1 base from J, with 14 bases in between. The CDR3 sequence is 15 residues long. Germline V CDR1 and CDR2: GTSNPN, SVGIG (reference sequence). This chain's CDR3 is CAWTPGGQSNQPQHF. The DNA of the CDR3 is TGTGCCTGGACCCCCGGGGGGCAAAGCAATCAGCCCCAGCATTTT.

The chain employs TRBV30 and TRBJ2-6; D is ambiguous. V gave up 2 bases and J gave up 3 bases, with 2 bases separating them. CDR1 and CDR2 from the germline V gene are GTSNPN and SVGIG (reference sequence). This CDR3 region has 12 residues. The CDR3: CAWSRGANVLTF. CDR3 in DNA: TGTGCCTGGAGTCGTGGGGCCAACGTCCTGACTTTC. The full variable domain, in which reference TRBV30 and TRBJ2-6 provide the parts outside the CDR3, is SQTIHQWPATLVQPVGSPLSLECTVEGTSNPNLYWYRQAAGRGLQLLFYSVGIGQISSEVPQNLSASRPQDRQFILSSKKLLLSDSGFYLCAWSRGANVLTFGAGSRLTVL.

This rearrangement joins TRBV6-5 to TRBJ2-5; D perhaps matches TRBD1 (5 bases). The length of the CDR3 is 15 residues. The V end was cut by 2 bases, the J end by 1 base, with 11 bases between. CDR1 and CDR2 (germline): MNHEY, SVGAGI. CDR3 protein: CASSYDRIPQETQYF. As DNA, the CDR3 is TGTGCCAGCAGTTACGACAGAATCCCCCAAGAGACCCAGTACTTC.

This rearrangement joins TRBV30 to TRBJ1-2, with D tentatively TRBD1 (6 bases). Germline assignment: CDR1 GTSNPN and CDR2 SVGIG (reference sequence). The V end was cut by 1 base, the J end by 6 bases, with 9 bases between. The CDR3 runs 12 residues. The chain's CDR3 is CAWSGQVNGYTF. As DNA, the CDR3 is TGTGCCTGGAGTGGACAGGTTAATGGCTACACCTTC. Drawing the rest from reference TRBV30 and TRBJ1-2, the complete variable domain is SQTIHQWPATLVQPVGSPLSLECTVEGTSNPNLYWYRQAAGRGLQLLFYSVGIGQISSEVPQNLSASRPQDRQFILSSKKLLLSDSGFYLCAWSGQVNGYTFGSGTRLTVV.

The genes are TRBV30 and TRBJ2-3, with 8 bases identical to TRBD2. This CDR3 spans 16 amino acids. Looked up from germline, CDR1 is GTSNPN and CDR2 is SVGIG (reference sequence). J gave up 1 base and V 2 bases, and 8 bases lay outside the gene matches. The CDR3 region has the DNA TGTGCCTGGAGTCCCTCCTCCGGGGGGGGCACAGATACGCAGTATTTT. Protein: CAWSPSSGGGTDTQYF.

The chain combines TRBV5-1 with TRBJ2-1; 8 bases are a match to TRBD1. The CDR3 has 14 residues. Germline-derived CDR1 and CDR2 are SGHRS and YFSETQ. With V trimmed by 4 bases and J by 9 bases, 9 bases remained unmatched. DNA of the CDR3: TGCGCCAGCAGCCCCGGACAGGGTTCGGGTGAGCAGTTCTTC. This codes for CASSPGQGSGEQFF.

The V gene is TRBV29-1, the J gene TRBJ1-5, with D maybe TRBD1 (5 bases). The CDR3 runs to 14 residues. The V gene's germline CDR1 is SQVTM and CDR2 ANQGSEA. V gave up 4 bases and J gave up 7 bases, with 17 bases separating them. CDR3 in amino acids: CSVGGGERNQPQHF. CDR3 in DNA: TGCAGCGTTGGAGGAGGGGAGCGAAACCAGCCCCAGCATTTT.

This chain connects TRBV6-5 to TRBJ1-1; 10 bases map to TRBD1. V shed 5 bases, J shed 10 bases, and the junction held 4 bases outside the gene matches. CDR1 MNHEY and CDR2 SVGAGI come from the germline V gene. This CDR3 comprises 12 residues. The CDR3 region has the DNA TGTGCCAGCAGTCGAGGACAGGGGGGAGCTTTCTTT. Translating it yields CASSRGQGGAFF.

Points on this clone: The junction differs from germline at one of its ends, possibly a read error. The chain carries TRBV7-6 and TRBJ2-3, with 9 bases aligning to TRBD2. Germline CDR1 reads SGHVS; CDR2 reads FNYEAQ. The CDR3 consists of 16 residues. DNA for the CDR3: TGTGCCAGCAGCCTAGCGGGGCCCCTAAGCACAGATACGCAGTATTTT. Protein: CASSLAGPLSTDTQYF.

The V call is TRBV7-9, the J call TRBJ1-5, with TRBD1 matching over 10 bases. The CDR3 extends over 17 amino acids. V shed 4 bases, J shed 2 bases, and the junction held 8 bases outside the gene matches. Germline V gene lookup returns CDR1 SEHNR and CDR2 FQNEAQ (reference sequence). The CDR3 sequence: CASSSWDRGQRNQPQHF. The CDR3 region has the DNA TGTGCCAGCAGCTCATGGGACAGGGGACAACGCAATCAGCCCCAGCATTTT.

This chain connects TRBV7-2 to TRBJ1-3; D is undetermined. The CDR3 is 13 residues long. Germline loops: CDR1 SGHTA, CDR2 FQGNSA. V was trimmed by 5 bases and J by 0 bases, leaving 5 bases between them. The CDR3 DNA sequence: TGTGCCAGCAGCATCTTCTCTGGAAACACCATATATTTT. It is translated as CASSIFSGNTIYF.

The chain is built from TRBV2 and TRBJ1-3, with D perhaps TRBD1 (6 bases). The germline V gene encodes CDR1 SNHLY and CDR2 FYNNEI. Trimming left V 10 bases short and J 0 bases short, with 16 bases between. The CDR3 extends over 15 amino acids. The CDR3 nucleotides read TGTGCCACACGACAGGCCGCAAGCTCTGGAAACACCATATATTTT. Amino acids: CATRQAASSGNTIYF. Complete variable domain (other parts from reference TRBV2 and TRBJ1-3): EPEVTQTPSHQVTQMGQEVILRCVPISNHLYFYWYRQILGQKVEFLVSFYNNEISEKSEIFDDQFSVERPDGSNFTLKIRSTKLEDSAMYFCATRQAASSGNTIYFGEGSWLTVV.

The chain links TRBV4-2 to TRBJ2-3; TRBD1 agrees at 9 bases. CDR1 LGHNA and CDR2 YNFKEQ come from the germline V gene. The CDR3 covers 16 residues. V trimming: 7 bases; J trimming: 0 bases; junction bases outside the gene matches: 8. This chain's CDR3 is CASKATGGLSTDTQYF. In DNA form, the CDR3 reads TGTGCCAGCAAAGCCACAGGGGGCTTAAGCACAGATACGCAGTATTTT.

CDR3 loop: CASRSGGSYNEQFF. The CDR3 DNA reads TGTGCCAGCAGGTCAGGGGGCTCCTACAATGAGCAGTTCTTC. V and J are TRBV6-5 and TRBJ2-1, with 7 positions matching TRBD1. The CDR3 runs 14 residues. V lost 6 bases, J lost 0 bases, and 2 bases stayed unmatched. Germline CDR1 MNHEY, CDR2 SVGAGI.

The genes are TRBV3-1 (or the pseudogene TRBV3-2) and TRBJ2-3, with 10 bases lining up with TRBD1. Germline CDR1 and CDR2: LGHDT and YNNKEL (reference sequence). J gave up 6 bases and V 5 bases, and 14 bases lay outside the gene matches. The CDR3 extends over 17 amino acids. CDR3 in amino acids: CASSSRGGTGAQDTQYF. The DNA of the CDR3 is TGTGCCAGCAGCTCCAGAGGCGGGACAGGGGCGCAGGATACGCAGTATTTT.

The rearrangement uses TRBV28 and TRBJ1-5; possibly TRBD1 for D (6 bases). The CDR3 runs to 13 residues. Germline CDR1 is MDHEN and CDR2 is SYDVKM. Trimming took off 8 bases at V and 6 bases at J, with 14 bases between the two ends. In DNA form, the CDR3 reads TGTGCCAGCGGTGCAGGGGCAAGTCAGCCCCAGCATTTT. This codes for CASGAGASQPQHF.

This clone was picked up one time. The chain couples TRBV5-4 to TRBJ2-5; TRBD1 might be the D (6 bases). Germline V gene data show CDR1 as SGHNT and CDR2 as YYREEE (reference sequence). This CDR3 is built from 15 residues. V was pared by 2 bases and J by 1 base, with 12 bases between. Written as DNA, the CDR3 is TGTGCCAGCAGCTTCAGCAACAGGGTCCAAGAGACCCAGTACTTC. Its translation: CASSFSNRVQETQYF.

This clone was detected once. This chain links TRBV19 with TRBJ1-1; maybe TRBD1 (5 bases). CDR3 length: 12 residues. The V gene's germline CDR1 is LNHDA and CDR2 SQIVND (reference sequence). Trimming left V 6 bases short and J 1 base short, with 6 bases between. The DNA for the CDR3 is TGTGCCAGTAGAACAGGGAACACTGAAGCTTTCTTT. It translates to CASRTGNTEAFF.